This TCR beta chain comes out of a study of metastatic and nonmetastatic thyroid tumors. Study background: Across blood and tumor or nodule tissue, repertoires from malignant and benign thyroid patients were compared with one another.

The CDR3 runs to 13 residues. Deletions cut 5 bases from V and 8 bases from J, with 13 bases between. Looked up from germline, CDR1 is SGHTA and CDR2 is FQGTGA. Study results and limitations: The study reportedly found significantly higher TCR beta diversity in malignant thyroid tumors than benign nodules, in blood and tumor.

The entire patient cohort was treatment-naive prior to thyroid surgery. TCRdb re-called clones via MiXCR from the PCR reads. The data contain approximately 2,500 clones, roughly 29% of them singletons. In the case of this clone: The target antigen is unknown.

The TCR originated in a female donor with papillary thyroid cancer or a benign thyroid nodule (not recorded which). Some clones in this sample may be carry-over from other donors' samples. The sequenced sample was tumor tissue. This sequence joins TRBV7-3 and TRBJ2-1, with D unresolved. CDR3 in amino acids: CASSPPGSYEQFF. DNA for the CDR3: TGTGCCAGCAGCCCCCCTGGCAGTTATGAGCAGTTCTTC.